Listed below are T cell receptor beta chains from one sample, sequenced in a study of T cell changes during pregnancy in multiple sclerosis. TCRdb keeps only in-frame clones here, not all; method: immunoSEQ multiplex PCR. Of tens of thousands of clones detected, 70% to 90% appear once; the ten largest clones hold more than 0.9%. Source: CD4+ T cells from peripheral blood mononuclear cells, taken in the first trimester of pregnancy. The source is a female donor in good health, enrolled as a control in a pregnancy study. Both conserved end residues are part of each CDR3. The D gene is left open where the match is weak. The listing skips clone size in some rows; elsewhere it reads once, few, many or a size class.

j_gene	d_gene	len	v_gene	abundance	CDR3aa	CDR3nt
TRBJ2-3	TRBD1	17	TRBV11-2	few	CASSFWDSLILTDTQYF	TGTGCCAGCAGCTTCTGGGACAGCCTCATCCTCACAGATACGCAGTATTTT
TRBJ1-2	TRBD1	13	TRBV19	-	CASSMTGDSGYTF	TGTGCCAGTAGTATGACAGGGGATAGTGGCTACACCTTC
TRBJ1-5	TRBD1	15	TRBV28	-	CASSFDQGAHQPQHF	TGTGCCAGCAGTTTCGATCAGGGGGCACATCAGCCCCAGCATTTT
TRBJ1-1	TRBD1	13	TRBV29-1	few	CSVAQGTITEAFF	TGCAGCGTTGCACAGGGGACCATCACTGAAGCTTTCTTT
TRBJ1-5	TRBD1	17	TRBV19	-	CASGGGTGGVGGQPQHF	TGTGCCAGTGGAGGGGGGACAGGGGGCGTGGGGGGTCAGCCCCAGCATTTT
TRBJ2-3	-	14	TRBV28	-	CASSLPSGTDTQYF	TGTGCCAGCAGTTTACCTAGCGGCACAGATACGCAGTATTTT
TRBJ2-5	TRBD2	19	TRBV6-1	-	CASSERYLAGGKYQETQYF	TGTGCCAGCAGTGAAAGGTACCTAGCGGGGGGAAAGTACCAAGAGACCCAGTACTTC
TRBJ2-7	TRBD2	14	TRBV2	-	CASSASSGRYEQYF	TGTGCCAGCAGCGCCTCTAGCGGGAGATACGAGCAGTACTTC
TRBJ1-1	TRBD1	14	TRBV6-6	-	CASSPRTGNTEAFF	TGTGCCAGCAGTCCAAGGACAGGGAACACTGAAGCTTTCTTT
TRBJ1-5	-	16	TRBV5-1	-	CASSPGLGGSNQPQHF	TGCGCCAGCAGTCCGGGACTTGGGGGAAGCAATCAGCCCCAGCATTTT
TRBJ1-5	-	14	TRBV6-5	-	CASSYEGRGQPQHF	TGTGCCAGCAGTTACGAAGGAAGAGGACAGCCCCAGCATTTT
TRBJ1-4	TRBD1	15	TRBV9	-	CASSSPGGAGEKLFF	TGTGCCAGCAGCTCCCCAGGGGGCGCGGGTGAAAAACTGTTTTTT
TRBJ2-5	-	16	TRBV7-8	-	CASSSLRRGGKETQYF	TGTGCCAGCAGCTCCCTTAGGAGGGGTGGAAAAGAGACCCAGTACTTC
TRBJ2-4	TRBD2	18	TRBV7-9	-	CASSLARGATRNIDIQYF	TGTGCCAGCAGCTTAGCGCGGGGGGCGACCCGTAATATAGACATTCAGTACTTC
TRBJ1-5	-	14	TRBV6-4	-	CASTSGERNQPQHF	TGTGCCAGCACCTCGGGGGAGAGGAATCAGCCCCAGCATTTT
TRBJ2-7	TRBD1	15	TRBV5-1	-	CASSLARQGVDEQYF	TGCGCCAGCAGCTTGGCCAGGCAGGGGGTAGATGAGCAGTACTTC
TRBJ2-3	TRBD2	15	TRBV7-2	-	CASSYGLAGKDTQYF	TGTGCCAGCAGTTACGGACTAGCGGGGAAAGATACGCAGTATTTT
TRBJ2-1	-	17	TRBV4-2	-	CASSPQRGGDSYNEQFF	TGTGCCAGCAGCCCCCAACGAGGGGGGGACTCCTACAATGAGCAGTTCTTC
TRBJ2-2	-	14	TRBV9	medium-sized	CASSVVIGGGELFF	TGTGCCAGCAGCGTAGTAATCGGCGGCGGGGAGCTGTTTTTT
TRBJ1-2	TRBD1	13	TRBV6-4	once	CASTDRAGVGYTF	TGTGCCAGTACGGACAGGGCTGGTGTAGGCTACACCTTC
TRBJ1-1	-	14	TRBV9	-	CASSVVQGTTEAFF	TGTGCCAGCAGCGTAGTACAGGGCACCACTGAAGCTTTCTTT
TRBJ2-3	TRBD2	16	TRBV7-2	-	CASSLTSGSGTDTQYF	TGTGCCAGCAGCCTCACTAGCGGGAGTGGGACAGATACGCAGTATTTT
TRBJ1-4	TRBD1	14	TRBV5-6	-	CASSLGQLNEKLFF	TGTGCCAGCAGCCTGGGACAGCTCAATGAAAAACTGTTTTTT
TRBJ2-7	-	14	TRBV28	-	CASSLGQALYEQYF	TGTGCCAGCAGTTTAGGCCAGGCTCTCTACGAGCAGTACTTC
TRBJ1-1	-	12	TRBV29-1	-	CSVLQRGTEAFF	TGCAGCGTTTTACAGCGAGGGACTGAAGCTTTCTTT
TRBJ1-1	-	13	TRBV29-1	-	CSVSRWVRTEAFF	TGCAGCGTTTCTAGGTGGGTAAGAACTGAAGCTTTCTTT
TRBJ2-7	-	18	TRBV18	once	CASSPVASGPPRPGEQYF	TGTGCCAGCTCACCTGTAGCCTCGGGTCCTCCTCGACCGGGCGAGCAGTACTTC
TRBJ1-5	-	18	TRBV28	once	CASSFSTRGRAVNQPQHF	TGTGCCAGCAGTTTTAGTACAAGAGGCAGGGCCGTTAATCAGCCCCAGCATTTT
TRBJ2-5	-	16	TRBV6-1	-	CASSEALGLQQETQYF	TGTGCCAGCAGTGAAGCCTTGGGACTCCAACAAGAGACCCAGTACTTC
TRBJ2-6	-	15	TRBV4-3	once	CASSNEQSRANVLTF	TGCGCCAGCAGCAACGAACAAAGTCGGGCCAACGTCCTGACTTTC
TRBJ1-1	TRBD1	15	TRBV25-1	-	CASSRDRGEYTEAFF	TGTGCCAGCAGCCGGGACAGGGGGGAGTACACTGAAGCTTTCTTT
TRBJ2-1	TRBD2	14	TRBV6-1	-	CASTHRGDYNEQFF	TGTGCCAGCACTCACCGGGGGGATTACAATGAGCAGTTCTTC
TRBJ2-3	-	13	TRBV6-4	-	CASSVYPGDTQYF	TGTGCCAGCAGTGTATATCCAGGGGATACGCAGTATTTT
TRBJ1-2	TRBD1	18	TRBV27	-	CASSYPSPDRVANYGYTF	TGTGCCAGCAGTTACCCAAGCCCCGACAGGGTGGCTAACTATGGCTACACCTTC
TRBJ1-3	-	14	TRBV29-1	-	CSVGQASSGNTIYF	TGCAGCGTTGGACAGGCTTCCTCTGGAAACACCATATATTTT
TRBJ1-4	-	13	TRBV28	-	CASSPGLNEKLFF	TGTGCCAGCAGTCCCGGACTAAATGAAAAACTGTTTTTT
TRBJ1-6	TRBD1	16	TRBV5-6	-	CASSLVSDRGNSPLHF	TGTGCCAGCAGCTTGGTCTCGGACAGGGGTAATTCACCCCTCCACTTT
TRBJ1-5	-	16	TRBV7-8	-	CASSFNSGNLQQPQHF	TGTGCCAGCAGCTTTAACTCGGGGAATCTGCAACAGCCCCAGCATTTT
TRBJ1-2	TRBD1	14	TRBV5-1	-	CASSSGTGVFGYTF	TGCGCCAGCAGCTCCGGGACAGGGGTATTTGGCTACACCTTC
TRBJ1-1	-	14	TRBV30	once	CAFGLNGRGTEAFF	TGTGCCTTCGGATTAAACGGGCGGGGCACTGAAGCTTTCTTT
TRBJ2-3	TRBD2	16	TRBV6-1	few	CASSETSGGRTDTQYF	TGTGCCAGCAGTGAAACTAGCGGGGGGCGCACAGATACGCAGTATTTT
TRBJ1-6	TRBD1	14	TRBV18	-	CASSPDRVNSPLHF	TGTGCCAGCTCACCGGACAGGGTTAATTCACCCCTCCACTTT
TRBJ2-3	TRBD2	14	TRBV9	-	CASSQRGDTDTQYF	TGTGCCAGCAGCCAGCGGGGGGACACAGATACGCAGTATTTT
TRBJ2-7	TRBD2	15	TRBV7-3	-	CASSSHGGSSYEQYF	TGTGCCAGCAGCTCTCACGGGGGGAGCTCCTACGAGCAGTACTTC
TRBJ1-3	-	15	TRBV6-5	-	CASRRQLNSGNTIYF	TGTGCCAGCCGTCGACAGCTTAACTCTGGAAACACCATATATTTT
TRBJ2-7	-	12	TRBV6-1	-	CASSEVGVRQYF	TGTGCCAGCAGTGAAGTGGGAGTCCGACAGTACTTC
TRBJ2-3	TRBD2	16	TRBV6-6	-	CASSYRIAGGTDTQYF	TGTGCCAGCAGTTACCGGATAGCGGGGGGAACAGATACGCAGTATTTT
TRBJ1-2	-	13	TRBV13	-	CADRRQGTYGYTF	TGTGCCGACAGGAGGCAGGGCACCTATGGCTACACCTTC
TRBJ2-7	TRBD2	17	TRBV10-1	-	CASSDPLAGDYSYEQYF	TGCGCCAGCAGTGACCCCCTAGCGGGTGATTACTCCTACGAGCAGTACTTC
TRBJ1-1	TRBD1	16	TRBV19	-	CASRPGDRGPNTEAFF	TGTGCCAGCCGTCCCGGCGACAGGGGGCCTAACACTGAAGCTTTCTTT
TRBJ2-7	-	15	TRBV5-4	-	CASSLGLGETYEQYF	TGTGCCAGCAGCCTTGGTCTCGGAGAAACCTACGAGCAGTACTTC
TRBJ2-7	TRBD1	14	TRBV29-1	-	CSVLQPGQQYEQYF	TGCAGCGTCCTACAACCGGGACAGCAATACGAGCAGTACTTC
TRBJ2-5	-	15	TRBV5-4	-	CASSLASSAGETQYF	TGTGCCAGCAGCTTGGCCTCGTCCGCGGGGGAGACCCAGTACTTC
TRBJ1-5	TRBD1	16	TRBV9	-	CASSARTGRINQPQHF	TGTGCCAGCAGCGCCCGGACAGGGAGAATCAATCAGCCCCAGCATTTT
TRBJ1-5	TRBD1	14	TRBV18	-	CASSPGQGNQPQHF	TGTGCCAGCTCACCAGGACAGGGGAATCAGCCCCAGCATTTT
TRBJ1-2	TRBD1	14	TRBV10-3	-	CAITPDRDHYGYTF	TGTGCCATCACTCCAGACAGGGATCACTATGGCTACACCTTC
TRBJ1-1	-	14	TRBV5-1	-	CASSSPLGASEAFF	TGCGCCAGCAGCTCGCCATTGGGGGCTTCTGAAGCTTTCTTT
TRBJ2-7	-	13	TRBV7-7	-	CASSPSREGRQYF	TGTGCCAGCAGCCCGAGTCGTGAGGGCAGGCAGTACTTC
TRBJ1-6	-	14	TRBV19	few	CASSISVERSPLHF	TGTGCCAGTAGTATAAGCGTTGAGAGGTCACCCCTCCACTTT